A single TCR beta chain is shown here with its context. Antigen: not known. Though probably carrying unrecorded immune exposures, donors were nominally healthy at sampling. Primers for the PCR totalled 60 Vbeta and 13 Jbeta. Profiled with immunoSEQ multiplex PCR; TCRdb holds only in-frame clones, not every one. Among 150,000 to 160,000 clones listed, roughly 82% were seen once. The source of the sample is a study of cytomegalovirus exposure and HLA in healthy donors. General study findings and limits: Associated with cytomegalovirus, according to the listing, were 150 to 200 TCR beta chains. Cytomegalovirus status, reportedly, was diagnosed with high specificity and sensitivity by the classifier.

Between the trimmed V and J ends, which lost 5 bases and 8 bases, there was a span of 16 bases. The germline V gene has CDR1 MNHNS and CDR2 SASEGT. This CDR3 contains 14 residues. The genes are TRBV6-1 and TRBJ2-1, with a weak D call TRBD1 (6 bases). This TCR was recovered from a woman in her 50s in good health and CMV-seropositive. Sequences were obtained from PBMCs. CDR3 loop: CASSSRVRQDEQFF. The CDR3 DNA reads TGTGCCAGCAGTTCAAGGGTTCGACAGGATGAGCAGTTCTTC.